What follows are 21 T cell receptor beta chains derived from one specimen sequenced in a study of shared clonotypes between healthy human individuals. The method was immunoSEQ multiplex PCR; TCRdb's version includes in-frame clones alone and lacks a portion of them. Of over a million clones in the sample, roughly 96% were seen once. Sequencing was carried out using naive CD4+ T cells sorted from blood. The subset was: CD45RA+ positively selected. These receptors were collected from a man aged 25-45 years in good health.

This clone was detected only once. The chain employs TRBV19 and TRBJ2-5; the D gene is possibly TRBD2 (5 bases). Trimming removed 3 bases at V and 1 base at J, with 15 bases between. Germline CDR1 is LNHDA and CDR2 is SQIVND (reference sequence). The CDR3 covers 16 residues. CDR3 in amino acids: CASSMPYRESQETQYF. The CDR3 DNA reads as TGTGCCAGTAGTATGCCGTACCGGGAAAGCCAAGAGACCCAGTACTTC.

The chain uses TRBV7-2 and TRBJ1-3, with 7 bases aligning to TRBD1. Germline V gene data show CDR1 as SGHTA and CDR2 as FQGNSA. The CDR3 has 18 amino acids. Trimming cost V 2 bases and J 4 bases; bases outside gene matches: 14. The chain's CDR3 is CASSLTNIGPGQGNTIYF. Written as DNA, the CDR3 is TGTGCCAGCAGCTTAACGAATATCGGTCCGGGACAGGGAAACACCATATATTTT.

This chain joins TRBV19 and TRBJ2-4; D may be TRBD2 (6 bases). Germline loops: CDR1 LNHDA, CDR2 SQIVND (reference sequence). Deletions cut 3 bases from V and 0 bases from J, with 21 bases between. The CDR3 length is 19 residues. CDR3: CASSIGGLRGAIAKNIQYF. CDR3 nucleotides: TGTGCCAGTAGTATCGGAGGGCTTCGCGGAGCAATAGCCAAAAACATTCAGTACTTC.

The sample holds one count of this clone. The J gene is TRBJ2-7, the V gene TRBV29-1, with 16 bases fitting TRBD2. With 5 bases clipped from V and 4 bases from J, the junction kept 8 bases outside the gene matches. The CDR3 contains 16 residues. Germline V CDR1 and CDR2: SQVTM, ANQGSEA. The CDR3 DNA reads TGCAGCGTTACCCATGGGACTAGCGGGAGGGCGTACGAGCAGTACTTC. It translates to CSVTHGTSGRAYEQYF.

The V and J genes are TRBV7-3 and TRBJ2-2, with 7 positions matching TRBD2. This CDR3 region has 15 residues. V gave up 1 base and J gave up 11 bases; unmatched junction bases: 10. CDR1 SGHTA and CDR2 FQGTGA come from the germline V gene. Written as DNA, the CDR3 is TGTGCCAGCAGCTTAAGGGCTAGCGGCCACCGTGAGCTGTTTTTT. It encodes CASSLRASGHRELFF.

CDR3 loop: CASSPRHRGLARPSRETQYF. The CDR3 nucleotides are TGTGCCAGCAGCCCTCGTCACAGGGGGCTCGCGAGACCCTCTAGAGAGACCCAGTACTTC. This rearrangement joins TRBV7-8 to TRBJ2-5; 9 bases line up with TRBD1. J gave up 4 bases and V 5 bases, and 23 bases lay outside the gene matches. The CDR3 is made up of 20 amino acids. From germline, CDR1 is SGHVS and CDR2 FQNEAQ.

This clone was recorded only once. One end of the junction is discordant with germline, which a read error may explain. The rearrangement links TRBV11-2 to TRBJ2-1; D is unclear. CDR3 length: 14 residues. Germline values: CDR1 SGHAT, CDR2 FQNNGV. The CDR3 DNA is TGCGCCAGCAGCCAAGATGCCCTGGACAATGAGCAGTTCTTC. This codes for CASSQDALDNEQFF.

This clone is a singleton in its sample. CDR3 sequence: CASSSIAGTEVWEQYF. The CDR3 DNA reads TGTGCCAGCAGCTCAATAGCCGGGACAGAGGTATGGGAGCAGTACTTC. The chain carries TRBV5-6 and TRBJ2-7; 7 positions match TRBD1. With 3 bases clipped from V and 7 bases from J, the junction kept 16 bases outside the gene matches. In germline, CDR1 is SGHDT, CDR2 YYEEEE. CDR3 size: 16 residues.

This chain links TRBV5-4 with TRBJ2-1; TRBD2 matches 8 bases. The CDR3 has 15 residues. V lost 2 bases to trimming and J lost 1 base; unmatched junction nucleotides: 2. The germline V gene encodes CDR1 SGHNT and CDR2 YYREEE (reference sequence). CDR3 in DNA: TGTGCCAGCAGCTTATTAGCGGGGTCCTACAATGAGCAGTTCTTC. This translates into CASSLLAGSYNEQFF.

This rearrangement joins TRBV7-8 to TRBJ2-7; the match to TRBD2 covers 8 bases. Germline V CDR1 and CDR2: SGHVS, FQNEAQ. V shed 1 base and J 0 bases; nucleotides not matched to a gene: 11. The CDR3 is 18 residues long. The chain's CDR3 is CASSLEVSGAGSSYEQYF. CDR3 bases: TGTGCCAGCAGCTTAGAGGTTAGCGGGGCTGGCAGCTCCTACGAGCAGTACTTC.

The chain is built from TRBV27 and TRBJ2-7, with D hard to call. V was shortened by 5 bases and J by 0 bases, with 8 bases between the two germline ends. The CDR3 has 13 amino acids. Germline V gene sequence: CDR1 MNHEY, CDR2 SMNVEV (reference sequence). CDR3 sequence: CASSPQYSYEQYF. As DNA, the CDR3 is TGTGCCAGCAGTCCCCAATACTCCTACGAGCAGTACTTC.

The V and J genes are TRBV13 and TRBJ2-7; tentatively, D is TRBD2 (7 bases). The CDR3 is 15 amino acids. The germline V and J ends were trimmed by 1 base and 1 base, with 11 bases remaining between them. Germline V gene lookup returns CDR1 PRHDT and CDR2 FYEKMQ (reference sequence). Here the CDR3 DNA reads TGTGCCAGCAGCTTAGCGGGGGGCGAATCCTACGAGCAGTACTTC. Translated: CASSLAGGESYEQYF.

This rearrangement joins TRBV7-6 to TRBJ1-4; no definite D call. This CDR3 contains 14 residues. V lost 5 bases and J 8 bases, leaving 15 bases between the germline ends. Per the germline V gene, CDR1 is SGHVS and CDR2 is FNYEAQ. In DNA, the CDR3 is TGTGCCAGCAGCCCGGCGGGTGCCGTCGAAAAACTGTTTTTT. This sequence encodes CASSPAGAVEKLFF.

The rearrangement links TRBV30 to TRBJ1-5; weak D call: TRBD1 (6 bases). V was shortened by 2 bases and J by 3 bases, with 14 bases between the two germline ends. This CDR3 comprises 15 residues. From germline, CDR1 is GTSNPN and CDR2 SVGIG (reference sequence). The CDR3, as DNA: TGTGCCTGGAGTAGCTCAGGGGCGACCAATCAGCCCCAGCATTTT. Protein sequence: CAWSSSGATNQPQHF.

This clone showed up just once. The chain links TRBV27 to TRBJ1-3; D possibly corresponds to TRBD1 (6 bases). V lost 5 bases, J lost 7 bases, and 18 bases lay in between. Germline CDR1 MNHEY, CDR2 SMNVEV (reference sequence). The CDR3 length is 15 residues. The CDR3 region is CASSPTGQRWNTIYF. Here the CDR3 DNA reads TGTGCCAGCAGTCCTACAGGGCAAAGATGGAACACCATATATTTT.

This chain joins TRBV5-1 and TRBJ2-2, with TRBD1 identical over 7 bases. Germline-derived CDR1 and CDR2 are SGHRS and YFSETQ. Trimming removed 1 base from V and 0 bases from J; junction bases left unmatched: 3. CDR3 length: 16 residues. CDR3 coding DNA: TGCGCCAGCAGCTTGCTCACAGGGGCGAACACCGGGGAGCTGTTTTTT. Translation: CASSLLTGANTGELFF.

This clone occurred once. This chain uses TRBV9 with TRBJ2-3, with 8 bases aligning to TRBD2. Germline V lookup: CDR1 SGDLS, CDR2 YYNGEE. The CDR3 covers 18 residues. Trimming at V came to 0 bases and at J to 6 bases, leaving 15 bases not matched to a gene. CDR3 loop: CASSVEALAAGVPDTQYF. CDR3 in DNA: TGTGCCAGCAGCGTAGAAGCCCTCGCAGCGGGAGTACCCGATACGCAGTATTTT. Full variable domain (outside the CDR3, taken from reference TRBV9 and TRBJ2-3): DSGVTQTPKHLITATGQRVTLRCSPRSGDLSVYWYQQSLDQGLQFLIQYYNGEERAKGNILERFSAQQFPDLHSELNLSSLELGDSALYFCASSVEALAAGVPDTQYFGPGTRLTVL.

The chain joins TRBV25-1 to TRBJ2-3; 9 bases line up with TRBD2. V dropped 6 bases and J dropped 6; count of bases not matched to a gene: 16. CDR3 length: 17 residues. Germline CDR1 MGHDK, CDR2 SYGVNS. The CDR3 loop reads CASSPPRGREGHDTQYF. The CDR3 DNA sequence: TGTGCCAGCAGCCCCCCCCGGGGGCGGGAGGGCCATGATACGCAGTATTTT.

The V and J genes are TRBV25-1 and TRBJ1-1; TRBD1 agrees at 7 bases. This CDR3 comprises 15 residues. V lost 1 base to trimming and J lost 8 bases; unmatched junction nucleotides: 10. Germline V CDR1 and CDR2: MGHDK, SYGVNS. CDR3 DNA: TGTGCCAGCAGTGAATCTACAGGGGATGGTTACGAAGCTTTCTTT. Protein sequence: CASSESTGDGYEAFF. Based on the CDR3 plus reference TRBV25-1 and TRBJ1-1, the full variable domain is EADIYQTPRYLVIGTGKKITLECSQTMGHDKMYWYQQDPGMELHLIHYSYGVNSTEKGDLSSESTVSRIRTEHFPLTLESARPSHTSQYLCASSESTGDGYEAFFGQGTRLTVV.

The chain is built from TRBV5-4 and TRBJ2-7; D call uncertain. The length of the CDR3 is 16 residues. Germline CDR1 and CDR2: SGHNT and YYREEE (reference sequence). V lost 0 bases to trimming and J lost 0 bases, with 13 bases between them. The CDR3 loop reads CASSLELGRSSYEQYF. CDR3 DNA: TGTGCCAGCAGCTTGGAACTTGGAAGGAGCTCCTACGAGCAGTACTTC.

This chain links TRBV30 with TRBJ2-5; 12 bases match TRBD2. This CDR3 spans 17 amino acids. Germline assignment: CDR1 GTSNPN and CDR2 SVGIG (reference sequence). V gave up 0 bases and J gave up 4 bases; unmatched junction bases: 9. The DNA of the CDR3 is TGTGCCTGGAGTGTACTACTACCGGGACTAGCGGGAGAGACCCAGTACTTC. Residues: CAWSVLLPGLAGETQYF.